This T cell receptor (beta chain) stems from a study of blood T cell repertoires in COVID-19. Original analysis: It was from reference gene primer amplification that nucleated cell counts were estimated. Method: immunoSEQ multiplex PCR; TCRdb's copy keeps in-frame clones and lacks some. Clonal size and the V and J genes are those of that table, whereas D and trimming came from the DNA. The data hold over 100,000 clones, with about nine tenths observed a single time. Germline V gives CDR1 SSHAT, CDR2 FNYEAQ (reference sequence). Trimming removed 2 bases at V and 1 base at J, with 14 bases between. The CDR3 sequence is 16 residues long.

This chain joins TRBV7-7 and TRBJ1-1, with D possibly TRBD1 on 5 matching bases. The clonotype originates from a woman aged 70-85 years with COVID-19, enrolled during active disease. Sequencing was done on a sample of peripheral blood. This CDR3 reads CASSLFTGSTNTEAFF. CDR3 nucleotides: TGTGCCAGCAGCTTATTCACAGGCAGCACGAACACTGAAGCTTTCTTT. The complete variable domain, with remaining parts taken from reference TRBV7-7 and TRBJ1-1, reads GAGVSQSPRYKVTKRGQDVTLRCDPISSHATLYWYQQALGQGPEFLTYFNYEAQPDKSGLPSDRFSAERPEGSISTLTIQRTEQRDSAMYRCASSLFTGSTNTEAFFGQGTRLTVV.